Listed here are 26 T cell receptor beta chains from one sample, sequenced in a study of T cells in tumors after PD-1 blockade. Measured with immunoSEQ multiplex PCR; TCRdb has only the in-frame clones, and not every one. The table lists over 60,000 clones, under 80% of them singletons. Sequencing used PBMCs, obtained after anti-PD-1 treatment. Source of these receptors: a human donor with basal cell carcinoma.

The rearrangement uses TRBV6-4 and TRBJ2-1; unclear D gene. CDR1 MRHNA and CDR2 SNTAGT come from the germline V gene. Deletions cut 2 bases from V and 8 bases from J, with 10 bases between. The CDR3 is 13 residues long. CDR3 DNA: TGTGCCAGCAGTGACGAGATACACGATGAGCAGTTCTTC. Translating it yields CASSDEIHDEQFF.

V usage is TRBV6-5 and J usage is TRBJ1-4, with 7 bases matching TRBD1. Trimming at V came to 6 bases and at J to 10 bases, leaving 8 bases not matched to a gene. Germline V gene sequence: CDR1 MNHEY, CDR2 SVGAGI. This CDR3 has 13 residues. The CDR3 sequence is CASSLQGSGKLFF. The CDR3 DNA sequence: TGTGCCAGCAGCCTACAGGGGAGCGGAAAACTGTTTTTT.

This clone was seen a few times. The gene calls are TRBV7-9 and TRBJ2-1, with a tentative D call TRBD1 (5 bases). Germline V gene lookup returns CDR1 SEHNR and CDR2 FQNEAQ (reference sequence). V lost 7 bases, J lost 7 bases, and 8 bases lay in between. This CDR3 is built from 11 residues. The CDR3 nucleotides read TGTGCCAGCACCCCAGGGAATGAGCAGTTCTTC. Its protein is CASTPGNEQFF.

This clone turned up a few times. The chain employs TRBV7-8 and TRBJ1-5; TRBD1 matches 11 bases. CDR3 length equals 18 residues. J gave up 1 base and V 5 bases, and 10 bases lay outside the gene matches. Germline values: CDR1 SGHVS, CDR2 FQNEAQ. This chain's CDR3 is CASSNRWTGGQSNQPQHF. The DNA for the CDR3 is TGTGCCAGCAGCAATCGCTGGACAGGGGGCCAGAGCAATCAGCCCCAGCATTTT.

The V gene is TRBV12-3 or TRBV12-4, the J gene TRBJ1-4; D possibly corresponds to TRBD1 (5 bases). V was shortened by 8 bases and J by 0 bases, with 7 bases between the two germline ends. The CDR3 is made up of 13 amino acids. The CDR3 DNA reads TGTGCCAGCGGGGCAGCAACTAATGAAAAACTGTTTTTT. This codes for CASGAATNEKLFF.

This clone appeared a few times. The J gene is TRBJ1-1, the V gene TRBV11-3; no definite D call. Germline CDR1 is SGHNT and CDR2 is YENEEA. This CDR3 has 12 residues. Trimming removed 2 bases from V and 5 bases from J, with 6 bases in between. CDR3: CASSLKGTEAFF. In nucleotides, the CDR3 is TGTGCCAGCAGCTTAAAAGGTACTGAAGCTTTCTTT.

This chain links TRBV3-1 (or the pseudogene TRBV3-2) with TRBJ1-2, with 9 bases aligning to TRBD1. CDR3 size: 15 residues. From germline, CDR1 is LGHDT and CDR2 YNNKEL (reference sequence). Losses at the gene ends were 6 bases for V and 4 bases for J; bases not matched to a gene: 9. The CDR3: CASSNTGGRGYGYTF. DNA of the CDR3: TGTGCCAGCAGTAACACAGGGGGCAGGGGCTATGGCTACACCTTC.

V is TRBV2 and J is TRBJ2-7; D is perhaps TRBD1 (6 bases). The CDR3 has 14 residues. The V and J ends lost 5 bases and 6 bases respectively, with 17 bases between them. Germline CDR1 SNHLY, CDR2 FYNNEI. In nucleotides, the CDR3 is TGTGCCAGCAGTCCGTCGGGGCAGGGGATCGAGCAGTACTTC. Translating gives CASSPSGQGIEQYF.

The sample holds many counts of this clone. The rearrangement links TRBV5-6 to TRBJ2-1; 7 bases agree with TRBD1. The CDR3 loop spans 13 amino acids. V shed 4 bases and J 12 bases; nucleotides not matched to a gene: 10. The germline CDR1 and CDR2 sequences are SGHDT and YYEEEE. CDR3 sequence: CASSQRQGTRQFF. The CDR3 nucleotides read TGTGCCAGCAGCCAAAGACAGGGAACTAGGCAGTTCTTC.

The rearrangement joins TRBV19 to TRBJ1-3; D is possibly TRBD1 (5 bases). The V gene's germline CDR1 is LNHDA and CDR2 SQIVND (reference sequence). This CDR3 spans 17 amino acids. V lost 4 bases to trimming and J lost 0 bases, with 16 bases between them. The chain's CDR3 is CASSSGGGLSSGNTIYF. CDR3 in DNA: TGTGCCAGTAGTAGCGGGGGGGGACTCAGCTCTGGAAACACCATATATTTT.

The J gene is TRBJ2-1, the V gene TRBV5-5; 7 bases agree with TRBD2. Germline V gene data show CDR1 as SGHKS and CDR2 as YYEKEE (reference sequence). The CDR3 is made up of 16 amino acids. The V segment lost 3 bases and the J segment 0 bases; nucleotides outside the gene matches: 6. CDR3 protein: CASSWDTGGSYNEQFF. DNA for the CDR3: TGTGCCAGCAGCTGGGATACGGGGGGCTCCTACAATGAGCAGTTCTTC.

This clone has at least ten counts. V is TRBV5-4 and J is TRBJ1-1; 7 positions agree with TRBD1. V gave up 4 bases and J gave up 10 bases; unmatched junction bases: 10. Per germline, CDR1 SGHNT and CDR2 YYREEE (reference sequence). The CDR3 covers 13 residues. Here the CDR3 reads CASSAHRGVVAFF. DNA of the CDR3: TGTGCCAGCAGCGCACACAGGGGAGTCGTAGCTTTCTTT.

The rearrangement links TRBV5-6 to TRBJ2-1; D is uncertain. Trimming pared 3 bases from V and 5 bases from J, leaving 3 bases between. The length of the CDR3 is 11 residues. The germline V gene encodes CDR1 SGHDT and CDR2 YYEEEE. This CDR3 reads CASSYNNEQFF. The DNA for the CDR3 is TGTGCCAGCAGCTATAACAATGAGCAGTTCTTC. The variable domain in full, with the rest retrieved from reference TRBV5-6 and TRBJ2-1, is DAGVTQSPTHLIKTRGQQVTLRCSPKSGHDTVSWYQQALGQGPQFIFQYYEEEERQRGNFPDRFSGHQFPNYSSELNVNALLLGDSALYLCASSYNNEQFFGPGTRLTVL.

This chain links TRBV5-1 with TRBJ2-3; 7 nucleotides match TRBD1. From germline, CDR1 is SGHRS and CDR2 YFSETQ. This CDR3 has 15 amino acids. With 7 bases clipped from V and 2 bases from J, the junction kept 10 bases outside the gene matches. CDR3 loop: CASSRTGPNTDTQYF. The CDR3 DNA sequence: TGCGCCAGCTCCCGGACAGGACCTAACACAGATACGCAGTATTTT.

The chain links TRBV29-1 to TRBJ1-2; D uncertain. Germline V gives CDR1 SQVTM, CDR2 ANQGSEA. The CDR3 contains 13 residues. V lost 3 bases and J 5 bases, leaving 13 bases between the germline ends. The CDR3 spells CSVDRAEGYGYTF. As DNA, the CDR3 is TGCAGCGTTGATAGGGCTGAGGGTTATGGCTACACCTTC. Full variable domain (missing parts from reference TRBV29-1 and TRBJ1-2): SAVISQKPSRDICQRGTSLTIQCQVDSQVTMMFWYRQQPGQSLTLIATANQGSEATYESGFVIDKFPISRPNLTFSTLTVSNMSPEDSSIYLCSVDRAEGYGYTFGSGTRLTVV.

The CDR3 sequence: CASSTRDLKNYEQYF. CDR3 coding DNA: TGTGCCAGCAGCACCCGGGACCTAAAAAACTACGAGCAGTACTTC. The V and J genes are TRBV3-1 (or the pseudogene TRBV3-2) and TRBJ2-7; the D call may be TRBD1 or TRBD2 (5 bases each). Germline assignment: CDR1 LGHDT and CDR2 YNNKEL (reference sequence). The CDR3 runs 15 residues. The V end was cut by 5 bases, the J end by 3 bases, with 17 bases between.

The rearrangement uses TRBV6-5 and TRBJ2-3; D not certain. Deletions cut 6 bases from V and 4 bases from J, with 14 bases between. CDR1 and CDR2 (germline): MNHEY, SVGAGI. The CDR3 loop spans 14 amino acids. The CDR3 is CASRRTDAADTQYF. CDR3 in DNA: TGTGCCAGCAGACGAACGGACGCGGCAGATACGCAGTATTTT.

The rearrangement links TRBV21-1 to TRBJ2-7; whether TRBD1, the table's D call, matches the DNA was not checked. TRBV21-1 is listed as a pseudogene. This CDR3 has 15 residues. Here the CDR3 reads CASSKDRMNSYEQYF. The DNA for the CDR3 is TGTGCCAGCAGCAAAGACAGGATGAACTCCTACGAGCAGTACTTC.

V usage is TRBV5-6 and J usage is TRBJ2-6; the D gene is possibly TRBD1 (6 bases). The CDR3 is 18 residues long. In germline, CDR1 is SGHDT, CDR2 YYEEEE. V lost 4 bases, J lost 0 bases, and 17 bases lay in between. CDR3 sequence (DNA): TGTGCCAGCAGCAGATGGACAGTTATTAGCTCTGGGGCCAACGTCCTGACTTTC. Translated: CASSRWTVISSGANVLTF. The full variable domain, in which reference TRBV5-6 and TRBJ2-6 provide the parts outside the CDR3, is DAGVTQSPTHLIKTRGQQVTLRCSPKSGHDTVSWYQQALGQGPQFIFQYYEEEERQRGNFPDRFSGHQFPNYSSELNVNALLLGDSALYLCASSRWTVISSGANVLTFGAGSRLTVL.

V usage is TRBV3-1 (or the pseudogene TRBV3-2) and J usage is TRBJ1-2; no clear D. Germline V gene data show CDR1 as LGHDT and CDR2 as YNNKEL (reference sequence). The CDR3 contains 14 residues. V lost 1 base and J lost 8, with 14 bases in between. CDR3 sequence reads: CASSQVDRDGGYTF. In nucleotides, the CDR3 is TGTGCCAGCAGCCAAGTAGATAGGGATGGGGGCTACACCTTC.

The chain recombines TRBV5-4 with TRBJ2-3, with TRBD1 identical over 7 bases. V was clipped by 0 bases and J by 1 base; unmatched bases: 8. The CDR3 runs 17 residues. CDR1 is SGHNT, CDR2 YYREEE, per germline (reference sequence). CDR3 in amino acids: CASSLEQGRSGTDTQYF. As DNA, the CDR3 is TGTGCCAGCAGCTTGGAACAGGGGAGATCGGGCACAGATACGCAGTATTTT.

The chain links TRBV29-1 to TRBJ1-2; D ambiguous. CDR3 size: 15 residues. Deletions cut 2 bases from V and 4 bases from J, with 17 bases between. Germline V CDR1 and CDR2: SQVTM, ANQGSEA. In DNA, the CDR3 is TGCAGCGTTGAAACGGGGTCCAGTCTACGCTATGGCTACACCTTC. It is translated as CSVETGSSLRYGYTF.

The chain carries TRBV6-4 and TRBJ2-1; 9 nucleotides line up with TRBD1. V lost 6 bases and J lost 7; bases outside the gene matches: 10. The CDR3 contains 15 residues. Germline CDR1 and CDR2: MRHNA and SNTAGT. CDR3 protein: CASSAGQGASNEQFF. The CDR3 nucleotides are TGTGCCAGCAGCGCGGGACAGGGCGCTTCTAATGAGCAGTTCTTC.

This chain links TRBV5-1 with TRBJ2-3; 7 nucleotides match TRBD1. CDR1 and CDR2 from the germline V gene are SGHRS and YFSETQ. V lost 3 bases, J lost 0 bases, and 4 bases stayed unmatched. This CDR3 is built from 15 residues. Written as DNA, the CDR3 is TGCGCCAGCAGCTACAGGGGAGCTAGCACAGATACGCAGTATTTT. It encodes CASSYRGASTDTQYF.

This clone was found a few times. This chain joins TRBV7-2 and TRBJ2-3, with 8 bases aligning to TRBD2. Trimming cost V 4 bases and J 0 bases; bases outside gene matches: 3. This CDR3 is 15 amino acids long. CDR1 is SGHTA, CDR2 FQGNSA, per germline. Here the CDR3 DNA reads TGTGCCAGCAGCTCTAAGCGGGGGAGCACAGATACGCAGTATTTT. Translation gives CASSSKRGSTDTQYF.

This sequence joins TRBV6-1 and TRBJ2-1; D call uncertain. The CDR3 loop spans 16 amino acids. Germline CDR1 MNHNS, CDR2 SASEGT. The ends were cut back, 2 bases at V and 0 bases at J, with 11 bases in the middle. CDR3 nucleotide sequence: TGTGCCAGCAGTGAATCCCTATGGAGCTCCTACAATGAGCAGTTCTTC. This translates into CASSESLWSSYNEQFF.